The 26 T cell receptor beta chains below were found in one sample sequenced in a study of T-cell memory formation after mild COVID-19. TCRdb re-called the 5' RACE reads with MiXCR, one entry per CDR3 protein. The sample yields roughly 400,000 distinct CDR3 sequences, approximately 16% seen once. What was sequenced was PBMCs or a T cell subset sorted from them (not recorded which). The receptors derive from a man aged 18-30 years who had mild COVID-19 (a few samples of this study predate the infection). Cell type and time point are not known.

In DNA, the CDR3 is TGTGCCAGCAGTTTTAGGACAGGCGGATTGGCAGATACGCAGTATTTT. As protein: CASSFRTGGLADTQYF. This chain joins TRBV7-2 and TRBJ2-3; 7 bases are a match to TRBD1. Germline loops: CDR1 SGHTA, CDR2 FQGNSA. Trimming took 6 bases from V and 4 from J; bases not matched to a gene: 13. CDR3 length equals 16 residues.

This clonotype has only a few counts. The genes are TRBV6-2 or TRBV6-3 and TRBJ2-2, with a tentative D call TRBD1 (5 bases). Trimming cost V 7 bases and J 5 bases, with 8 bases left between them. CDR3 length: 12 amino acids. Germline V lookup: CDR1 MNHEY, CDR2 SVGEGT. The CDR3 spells CASIDSTGELFF. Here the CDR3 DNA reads TGTGCCAGCATCGACAGTACCGGGGAGCTGTTTTTT.

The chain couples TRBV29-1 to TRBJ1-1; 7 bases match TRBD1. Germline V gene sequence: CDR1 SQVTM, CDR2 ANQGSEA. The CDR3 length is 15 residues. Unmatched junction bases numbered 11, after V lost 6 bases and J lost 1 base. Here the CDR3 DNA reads TGCAGCGTACGATATCCGGGACAGCCGAACACTGAAGCTTTCTTT. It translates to CSVRYPGQPNTEAFF.

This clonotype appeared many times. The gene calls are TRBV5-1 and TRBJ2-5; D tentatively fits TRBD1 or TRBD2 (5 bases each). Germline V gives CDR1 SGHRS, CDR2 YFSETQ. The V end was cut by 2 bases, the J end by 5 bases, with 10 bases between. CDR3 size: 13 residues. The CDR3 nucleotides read TGCGCCAGCAGCTTCCGGGGCGCGGAGACCCAGTACTTC. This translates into CASSFRGAETQYF. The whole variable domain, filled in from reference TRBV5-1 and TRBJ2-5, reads KAGVTQTPRYLIKTRGQQVTLSCSPISGHRSVSWYQQTPGQGLQFLFEYFSETQRNKGNFPGRFSGRQFSNSRSEMNVSTLELGDSALYLCASSFRGAETQYFGPGTRLLVL.

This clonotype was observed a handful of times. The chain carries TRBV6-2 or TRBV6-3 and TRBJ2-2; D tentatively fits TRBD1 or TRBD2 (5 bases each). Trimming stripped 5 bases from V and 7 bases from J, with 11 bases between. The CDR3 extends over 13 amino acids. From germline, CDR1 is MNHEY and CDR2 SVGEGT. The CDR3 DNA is TGTGCCAGCAGTAGGACAAGCGGCGGGGAGCTGTTTTTT. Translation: CASSRTSGGELFF.

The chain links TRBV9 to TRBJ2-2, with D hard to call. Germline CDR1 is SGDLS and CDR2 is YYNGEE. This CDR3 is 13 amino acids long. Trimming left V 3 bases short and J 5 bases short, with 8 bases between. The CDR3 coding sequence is TGTGCCAGCAGCGAGAGGTCGACCGGGGAGCTGTTTTTT. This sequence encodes CASSERSTGELFF. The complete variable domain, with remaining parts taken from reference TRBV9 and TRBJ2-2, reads DSGVTQTPKHLITATGQRVTLRCSPRSGDLSVYWYQQSLDQGLQFLIQYYNGEERAKGNILERFSAQQFPDLHSELNLSSLELGDSALYFCASSERSTGELFFGEGSRLTVL.

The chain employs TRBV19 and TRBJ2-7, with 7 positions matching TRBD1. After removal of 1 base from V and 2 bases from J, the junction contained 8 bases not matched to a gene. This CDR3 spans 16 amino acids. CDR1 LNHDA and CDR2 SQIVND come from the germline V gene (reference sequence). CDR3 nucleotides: TGTGCCAGTAGTATAGGAGGGGGCATCTACGCCTACGAGCAGTACTTC. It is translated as CASSIGGGIYAYEQYF.

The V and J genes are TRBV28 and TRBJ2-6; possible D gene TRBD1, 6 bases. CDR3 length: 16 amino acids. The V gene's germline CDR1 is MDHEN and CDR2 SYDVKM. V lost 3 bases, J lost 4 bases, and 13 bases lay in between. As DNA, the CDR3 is TGTGCCAGCAGTTTCTATACAGGGCCCGGGGCCAACGTCCTGACTTTC. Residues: CASSFYTGPGANVLTF.

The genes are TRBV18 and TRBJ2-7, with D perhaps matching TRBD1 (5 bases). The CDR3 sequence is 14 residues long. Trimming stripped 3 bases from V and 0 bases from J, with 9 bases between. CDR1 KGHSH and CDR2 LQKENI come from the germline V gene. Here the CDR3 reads CASSPWTSSYEQYF. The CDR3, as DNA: TGTGCCAGCTCACCGTGGACATCCTCCTACGAGCAGTACTTC. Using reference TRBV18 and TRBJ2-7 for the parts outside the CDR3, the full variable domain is NAGVMQNPRHLVRRRGQEARLRCSPMKGHSHVYWYRQLPEEGLKFMVYLQKENIIDESGMPKERFSAEFPKEGPSILRIQQVVRGDSAAYFCASSPWTSSYEQYFGPGTRLTVT.

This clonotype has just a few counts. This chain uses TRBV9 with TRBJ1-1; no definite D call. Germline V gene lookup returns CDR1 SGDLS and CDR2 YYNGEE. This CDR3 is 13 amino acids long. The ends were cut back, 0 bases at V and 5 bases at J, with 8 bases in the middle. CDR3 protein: CASSVGSGTEAFF. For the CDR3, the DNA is TGTGCCAGCAGCGTAGGCAGCGGGACTGAAGCTTTCTTT.

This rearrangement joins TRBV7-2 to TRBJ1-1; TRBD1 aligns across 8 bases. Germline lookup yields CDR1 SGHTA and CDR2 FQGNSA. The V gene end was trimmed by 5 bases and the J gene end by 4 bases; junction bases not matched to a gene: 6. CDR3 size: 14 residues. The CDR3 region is CASSGQGVGTEAFF. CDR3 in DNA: TGTGCCAGCAGCGGACAGGGCGTAGGCACTGAAGCTTTCTTT.

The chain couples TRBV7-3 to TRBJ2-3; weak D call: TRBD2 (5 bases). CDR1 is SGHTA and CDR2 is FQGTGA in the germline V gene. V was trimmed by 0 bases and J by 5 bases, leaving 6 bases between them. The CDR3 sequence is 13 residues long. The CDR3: CASSLTAGDTQYF. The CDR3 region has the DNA TGTGCCAGCAGCTTAACGGCGGGAGATACGCAGTATTTT. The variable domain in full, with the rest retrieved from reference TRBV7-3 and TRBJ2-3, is GAGVSQTPSNKVTEKGKYVELRCDPISGHTALYWYRQSLGQGPEFLIYFQGTGAADDSGLPNDRFFAVRPEGSVSTLKIQRTERGDSAVYLCASSLTAGDTQYFGPGTRLTVL.

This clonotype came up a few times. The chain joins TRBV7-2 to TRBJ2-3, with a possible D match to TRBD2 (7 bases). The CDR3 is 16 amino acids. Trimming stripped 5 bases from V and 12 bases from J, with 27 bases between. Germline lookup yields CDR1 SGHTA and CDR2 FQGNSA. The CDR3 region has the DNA TGTGCCAGCAGCCCCCTATGGGGGGGCAGGGGCCATCCACAGTATTTT. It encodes CASSPLWGGRGHPQYF.

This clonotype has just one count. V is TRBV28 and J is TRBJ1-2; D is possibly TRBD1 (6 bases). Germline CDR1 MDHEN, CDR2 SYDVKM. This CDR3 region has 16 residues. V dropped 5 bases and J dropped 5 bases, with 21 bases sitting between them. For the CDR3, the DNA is TGTGCCAGCAGTGCTATGGACAGCCCGGGAGAGTATGGCTACACCTTC. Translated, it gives CASSAMDSPGEYGYTF.

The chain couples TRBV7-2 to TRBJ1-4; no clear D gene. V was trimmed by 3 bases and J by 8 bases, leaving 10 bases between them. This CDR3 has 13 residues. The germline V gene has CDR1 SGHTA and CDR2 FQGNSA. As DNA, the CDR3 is TGTGCCAGCAGCTTCGCCCCGGGGGAAAAACTGTTTTTT. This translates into CASSFAPGEKLFF.

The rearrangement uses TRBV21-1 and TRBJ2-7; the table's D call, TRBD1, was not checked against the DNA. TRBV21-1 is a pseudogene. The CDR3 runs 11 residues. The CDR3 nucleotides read TGTGCCAGCAGCAAAAGACAGGAGCAGTACGTC. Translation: CASSKRQEQYV.

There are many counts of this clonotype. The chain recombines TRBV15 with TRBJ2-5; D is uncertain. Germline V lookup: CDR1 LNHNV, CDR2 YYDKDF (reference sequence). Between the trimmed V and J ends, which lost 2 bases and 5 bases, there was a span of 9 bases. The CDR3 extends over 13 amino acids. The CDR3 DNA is TGTGCCACCAGCAGACTAGTATCCGAGACCCAGTACTTC. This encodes CATSRLVSETQYF.

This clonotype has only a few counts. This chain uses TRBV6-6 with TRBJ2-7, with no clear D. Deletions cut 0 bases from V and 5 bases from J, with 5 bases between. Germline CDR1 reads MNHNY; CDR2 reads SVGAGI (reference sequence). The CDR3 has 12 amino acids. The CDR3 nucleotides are TGTGCCAGCAGTTACTCGGTGAACGAGCAGTACTTC. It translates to CASSYSVNEQYF.

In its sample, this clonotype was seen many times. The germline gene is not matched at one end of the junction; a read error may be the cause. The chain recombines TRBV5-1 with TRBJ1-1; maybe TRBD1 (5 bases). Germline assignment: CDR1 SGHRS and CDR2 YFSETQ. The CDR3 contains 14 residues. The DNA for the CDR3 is TGTGCCAGCAGCTTTCAGGGCGGTGGGACTGAAGCTTTCTTT. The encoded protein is CASSFQGGGTEAFF.

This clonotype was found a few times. CDR3: CASSLQGTRLAGVYEQYF. The CDR3 DNA reads as TGTGCCAGCAGCCTTCAGGGGACCAGACTAGCGGGGGTGTACGAGCAGTACTTC. The V call is TRBV4-2, the J call TRBJ2-7, with 12 bases fitting TRBD2. Germline CDR1 is LGHNA and CDR2 is YNFKEQ. The CDR3 consists of 18 residues. Trimming at V came to 4 bases and at J to 4 bases, leaving 14 bases not matched to a gene.

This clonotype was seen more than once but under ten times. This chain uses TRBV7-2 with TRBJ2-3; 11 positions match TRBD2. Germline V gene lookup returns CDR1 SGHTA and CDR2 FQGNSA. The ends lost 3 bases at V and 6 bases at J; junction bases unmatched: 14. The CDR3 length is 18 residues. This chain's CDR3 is CASSFATSGVPGEDTQYF. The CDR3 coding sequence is TGTGCCAGCAGCTTTGCGACTAGCGGGGTCCCTGGTGAGGATACGCAGTATTTT.

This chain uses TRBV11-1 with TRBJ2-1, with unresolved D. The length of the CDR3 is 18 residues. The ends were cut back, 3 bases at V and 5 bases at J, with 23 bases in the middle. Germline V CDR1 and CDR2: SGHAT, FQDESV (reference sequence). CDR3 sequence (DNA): TGTGCCAGCAGCTTGGGCCGCCAACATCCGAGTGGCGACAATGAGCAGTTCTTC. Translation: CASSLGRQHPSGDNEQFF.

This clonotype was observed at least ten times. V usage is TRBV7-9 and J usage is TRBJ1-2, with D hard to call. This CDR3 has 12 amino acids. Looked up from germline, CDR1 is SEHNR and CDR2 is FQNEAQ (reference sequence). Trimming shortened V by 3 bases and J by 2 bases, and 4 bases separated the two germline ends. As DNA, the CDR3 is TGTGCCAGCAGCTTCCCAAACTATGGCTACACCTTC. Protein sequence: CASSFPNYGYTF.

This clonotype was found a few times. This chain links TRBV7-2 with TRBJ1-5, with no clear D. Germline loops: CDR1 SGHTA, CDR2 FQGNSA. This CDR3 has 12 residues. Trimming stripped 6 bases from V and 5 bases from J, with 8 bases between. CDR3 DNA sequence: TGTGCCAGCAGACTATCGGATCAGCCCCAGCATTTT. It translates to CASRLSDQPQHF.

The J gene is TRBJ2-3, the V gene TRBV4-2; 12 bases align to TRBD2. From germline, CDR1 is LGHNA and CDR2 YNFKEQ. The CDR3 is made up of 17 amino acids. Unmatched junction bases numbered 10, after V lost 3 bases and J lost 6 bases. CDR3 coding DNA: TGTGCCAGCAGCCAGGTACTAGCGGGGGGTTCCGGTGATACGCAGTATTTT. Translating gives CASSQVLAGGSGDTQYF.

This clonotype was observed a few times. CDR3 in amino acids: CASSEDGIAYGYTF. DNA of the CDR3: TGTGCCAGCAGTGAAGATGGGATAGCTTATGGCTACACCTTC. The chain employs TRBV6-1 and TRBJ1-2; no clear D. Deletions cut 1 base from V and 5 bases from J, with 11 bases between. The CDR3 runs 14 residues. Germline assignment: CDR1 MNHNS and CDR2 SASEGT.